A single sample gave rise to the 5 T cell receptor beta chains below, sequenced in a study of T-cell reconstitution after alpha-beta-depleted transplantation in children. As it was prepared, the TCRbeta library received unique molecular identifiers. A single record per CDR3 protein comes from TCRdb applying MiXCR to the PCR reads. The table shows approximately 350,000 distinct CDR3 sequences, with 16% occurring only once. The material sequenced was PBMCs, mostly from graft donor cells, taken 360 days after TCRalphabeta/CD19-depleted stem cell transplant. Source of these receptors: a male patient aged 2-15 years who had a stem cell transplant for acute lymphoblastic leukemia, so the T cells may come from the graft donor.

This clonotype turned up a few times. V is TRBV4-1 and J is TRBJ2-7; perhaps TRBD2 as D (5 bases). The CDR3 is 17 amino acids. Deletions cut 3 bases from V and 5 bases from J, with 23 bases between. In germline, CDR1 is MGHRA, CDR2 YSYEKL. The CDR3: CASSHQGPRVARDEQYF. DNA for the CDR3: TGCGCCAGCAGCCACCAAGGGCCGAGGGTCGCTAGAGACGAGCAGTACTTC.

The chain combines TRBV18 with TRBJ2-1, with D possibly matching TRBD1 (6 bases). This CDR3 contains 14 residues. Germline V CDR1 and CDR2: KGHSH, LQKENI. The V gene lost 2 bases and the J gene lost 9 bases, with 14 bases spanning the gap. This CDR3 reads CASSPGRGPREQFF. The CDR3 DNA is TGTGCCAGCTCACCAGGCAGGGGCCCTCGTGAGCAGTTCTTC.

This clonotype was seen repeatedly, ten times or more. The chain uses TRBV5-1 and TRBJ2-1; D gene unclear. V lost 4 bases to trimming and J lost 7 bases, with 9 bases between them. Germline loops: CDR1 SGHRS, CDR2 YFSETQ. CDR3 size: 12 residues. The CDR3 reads CASSTVLNEQFF. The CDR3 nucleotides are TGCGCCAGCAGCACGGTACTGAATGAGCAGTTCTTC.

The CDR3 is CASSRDRTGHNEKLFF. The CDR3 region has the DNA TGTGCCAGCAGCCGGGACCGTACGGGGCATAATGAAAAACTGTTTTTT. The chain combines TRBV14 with TRBJ1-4; possibly TRBD1 for D (5 bases). V dropped 4 bases and J dropped 4 bases, with 16 bases sitting between them. The CDR3 totals 16 residues. Germline V CDR1 and CDR2: SGHDN, FVKESK.

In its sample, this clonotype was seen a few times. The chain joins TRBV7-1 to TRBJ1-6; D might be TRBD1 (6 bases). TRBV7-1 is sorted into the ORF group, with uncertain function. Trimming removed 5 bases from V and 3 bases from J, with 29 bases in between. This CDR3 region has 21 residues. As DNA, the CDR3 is TGTGCCAGCAGCCCATCACAGGGAGCGGCCCCGGCTTTCTACTATAATTCACCCCTCCACTTT. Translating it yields CASSPSQGAAPAFYYNSPLHF.